These 7 T cell receptor beta chains originate from one sample sequenced in a study of cytomegalovirus exposure and HLA in healthy donors. The method was immunoSEQ multiplex PCR; TCRdb's version includes in-frame clones alone and lacks a portion of them. The sample carries hundreds of thousands of clones, 88% recorded once. The sequenced sample was PBMCs. The receptors come from a woman younger than 30 in good health and CMV-seronegative.

The chain joins TRBV28 to TRBJ2-7, with 7 positions matching TRBD1. The CDR3 totals 15 residues. Trimming cost V 5 bases and J 1 base; bases outside gene matches: 8. Germline-derived CDR1 and CDR2 are MDHEN and SYDVKM. The CDR3 sequence: CASSTDRWGSYEQYF. CDR3 sequence (DNA): TGTGCCAGCAGTACGGACAGGTGGGGTTCCTACGAGCAGTACTTC.

This chain uses TRBV28 with TRBJ2-2; D might be TRBD2 (5 bases). Trimming shortened V by 6 bases and J by 6 bases, and 17 bases separated the two germline ends. Germline values: CDR1 MDHEN, CDR2 SYDVKM. The CDR3 runs 15 residues. This chain's CDR3 is CASRDQGRSAGELFF. Written as DNA, the CDR3 is TGTGCCAGCAGAGATCAAGGGAGATCGGCCGGGGAGCTGTTTTTT.

The genes are TRBV27 and TRBJ1-4; 10 nucleotides match TRBD1. Per the germline V gene, CDR1 is MNHEY and CDR2 is SMNVEV (reference sequence). The CDR3 loop spans 17 amino acids. With 2 bases clipped from V and 7 bases from J, the junction kept 10 bases outside the gene matches. Written as DNA, the CDR3 is TGTGCCAGCAGTTTACGCTCTTACCGGGACAGGGGTGAAAAACTGTTTTTT. This translates into CASSLRSYRDRGEKLFF.

The chain employs TRBV28 and TRBJ2-7; no clear D. CDR1 and CDR2 (germline): MDHEN, SYDVKM. The CDR3 loop spans 15 amino acids. Trimming pared 4 bases from V and 3 bases from J, leaving 16 bases between. In DNA, the CDR3 is TGTGCCAGCAGTTCCCTTATGCGTTCTCTCTACGAGCAGTACTTC. Translated, it gives CASSSLMRSLYEQYF.

The chain combines TRBV28 with TRBJ1-5, with 8 positions matching TRBD1. The V segment lost 3 bases and the J segment 8 bases; nucleotides outside the gene matches: 15. Germline V lookup: CDR1 MDHEN, CDR2 SYDVKM. CDR3 length: 17 residues. CDR3 sequence reads: CASSLDRAGAPQEPQHF. Here the CDR3 DNA reads TGTGCCAGCAGTTTGGACAGGGCAGGAGCCCCGCAGGAGCCCCAGCATTTT.

The gene calls are TRBV28 and TRBJ1-5; 10 bases align to TRBD1. Germline V CDR1 and CDR2: MDHEN, SYDVKM. The trim removed 2 bases at V and 3 bases at J, leaving 7 bases unmatched. The CDR3 is made up of 17 amino acids. CDR3 in DNA: TGTGCCAGCAGTTTACGGACAGGGGGATTTGACAATCAGCCCCAGCATTTT. Protein: CASSLRTGGFDNQPQHF.

The CDR3 bases are TGTGCCAGCGGACAGGGCTTTTCTCCCCAGCATTTT. The encoded protein is CASGQGFSPQHF. The V and J genes are TRBV2 and TRBJ1-5; 8 bases align to TRBD1. After removal of 8 bases from V and 10 bases from J, the junction contained 7 bases not matched to a gene. This CDR3 region has 12 residues. Germline CDR1 is SNHLY and CDR2 is FYNNEI. Supplemented by reference TRBV2 and TRBJ1-5, the full variable domain reads EPEVTQTPSHQVTQMGQEVILRCVPISNHLYFYWYRQILGQKVEFLVSFYNNEISEKSEIFDDQFSVERPDGSNFTLKIRSTKLEDSAMYFCASGQGFSPQHFGDGTRLSIL.